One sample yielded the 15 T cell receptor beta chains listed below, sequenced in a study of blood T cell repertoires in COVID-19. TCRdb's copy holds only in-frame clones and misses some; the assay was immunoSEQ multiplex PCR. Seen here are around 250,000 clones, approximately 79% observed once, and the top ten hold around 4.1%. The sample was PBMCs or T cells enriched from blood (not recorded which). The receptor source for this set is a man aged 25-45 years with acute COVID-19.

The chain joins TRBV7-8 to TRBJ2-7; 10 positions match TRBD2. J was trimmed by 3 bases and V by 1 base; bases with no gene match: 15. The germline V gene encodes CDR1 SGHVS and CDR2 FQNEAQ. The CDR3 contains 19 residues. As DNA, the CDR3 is TGTGCCAGCAGCTTAGTAGCGGCTAGCGGGAGCCACATGTACTACGAGCAGTACGTC. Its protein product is CASSLVAASGSHMYYEQYV.

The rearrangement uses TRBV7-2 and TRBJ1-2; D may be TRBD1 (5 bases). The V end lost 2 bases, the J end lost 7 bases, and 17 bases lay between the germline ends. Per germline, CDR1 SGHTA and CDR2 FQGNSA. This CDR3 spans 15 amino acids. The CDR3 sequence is CASSLNSAATGGYTF. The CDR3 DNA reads TGTGCCAGCAGCTTAAATTCGGCGGCCACAGGTGGCTACACCTTC.

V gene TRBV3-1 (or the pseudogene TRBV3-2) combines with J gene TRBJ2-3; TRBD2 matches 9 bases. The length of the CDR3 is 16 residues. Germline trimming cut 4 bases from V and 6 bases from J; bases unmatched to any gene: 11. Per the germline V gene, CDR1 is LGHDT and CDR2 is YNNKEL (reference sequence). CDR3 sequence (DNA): TGTGCCAGCAGCCCAGCCGGGTGGCGGGAGGGCGATACGCAGTATTTT. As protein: CASSPAGWREGDTQYF.

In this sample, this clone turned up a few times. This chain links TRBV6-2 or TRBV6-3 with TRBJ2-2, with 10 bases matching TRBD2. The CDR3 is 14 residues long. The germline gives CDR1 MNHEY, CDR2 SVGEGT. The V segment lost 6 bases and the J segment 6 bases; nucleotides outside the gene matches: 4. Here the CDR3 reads CASSERGGPGELFF. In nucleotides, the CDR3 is TGTGCCAGCAGCGAGCGGGGGGGCCCCGGGGAGCTGTTTTTT.

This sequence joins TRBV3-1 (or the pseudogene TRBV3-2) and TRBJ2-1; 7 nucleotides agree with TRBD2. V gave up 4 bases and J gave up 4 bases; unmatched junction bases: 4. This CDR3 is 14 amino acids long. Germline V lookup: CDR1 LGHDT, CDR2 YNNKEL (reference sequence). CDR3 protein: CASSRPSGYNEQFF. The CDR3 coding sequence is TGTGCCAGCAGCCGGCCTAGCGGATACAATGAGCAGTTCTTC.

CDR3 amino acids: CASSPGQGAYEQYV. The DNA for the CDR3 is TGTGCCAGCAGCCCAGGACAGGGGGCATACGAGCAGTACGTC. This chain uses TRBV7-8 with TRBJ2-7; 11 nucleotides agree with TRBD1. Per germline, CDR1 SGHVS and CDR2 FQNEAQ. With 5 bases clipped from V and 4 bases from J, the junction kept 4 bases outside the gene matches. This CDR3 comprises 14 residues.

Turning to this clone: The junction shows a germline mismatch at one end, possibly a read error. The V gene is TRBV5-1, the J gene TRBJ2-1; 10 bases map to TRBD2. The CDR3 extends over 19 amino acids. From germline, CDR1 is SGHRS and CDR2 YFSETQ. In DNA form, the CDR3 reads TGTGCCAGCAGCTTGGCGCCGCTAGCGGGGGCCAGCTCCTACAATGAGCAGTTCTTC. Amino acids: CASSLAPLAGASSYNEQFF.

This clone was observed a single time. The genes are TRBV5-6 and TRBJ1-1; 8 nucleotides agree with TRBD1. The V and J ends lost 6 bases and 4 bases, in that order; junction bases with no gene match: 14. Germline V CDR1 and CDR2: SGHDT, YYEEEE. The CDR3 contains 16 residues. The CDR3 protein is CASNGRTGILGTEAFF. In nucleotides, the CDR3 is TGTGCCAGCAACGGGAGGACAGGGATCTTGGGCACTGAAGCTTTCTTT.

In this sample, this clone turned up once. The CDR3 DNA sequence: TGTGCCAGCAGCTTAGATCGAGGGGGGGGTAATGAGCAGTTCTTC. It translates to CASSLDRGGGNEQFF. The chain employs TRBV11-2 and TRBJ2-1; tentative D call: TRBD2 (7 bases). Germline CDR1 reads SGHAT; CDR2 reads FQNNGV. Trimming took 0 bases from V and 7 from J, leaving 13 bases between them. The CDR3 runs 15 residues.

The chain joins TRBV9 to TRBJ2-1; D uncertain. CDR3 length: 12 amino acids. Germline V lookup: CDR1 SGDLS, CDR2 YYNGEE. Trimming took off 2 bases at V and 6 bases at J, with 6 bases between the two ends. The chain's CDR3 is CASSVSSNEQFF. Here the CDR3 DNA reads TGTGCCAGCAGCGTTTCATCCAATGAGCAGTTCTTC.

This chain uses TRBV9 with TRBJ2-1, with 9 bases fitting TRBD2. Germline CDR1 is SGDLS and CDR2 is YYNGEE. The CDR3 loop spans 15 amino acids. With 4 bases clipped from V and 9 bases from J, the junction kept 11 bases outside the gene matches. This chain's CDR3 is CASSLSGRTLGEQFF. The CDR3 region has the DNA TGTGCCAGCAGCTTAAGCGGGAGGACCCTCGGTGAGCAGTTCTTC.

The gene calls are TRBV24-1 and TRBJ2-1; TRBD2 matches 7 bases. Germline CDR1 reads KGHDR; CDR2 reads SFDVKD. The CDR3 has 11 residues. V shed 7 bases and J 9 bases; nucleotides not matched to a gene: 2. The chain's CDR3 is CATSQRGEQFF. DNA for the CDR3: TGTGCCACCAGCCAGCGGGGTGAGCAGTTCTTC.

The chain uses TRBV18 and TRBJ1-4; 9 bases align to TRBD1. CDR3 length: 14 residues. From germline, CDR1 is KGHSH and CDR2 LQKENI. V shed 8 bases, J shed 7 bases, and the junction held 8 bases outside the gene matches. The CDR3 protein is CASRPGQGFEKLFF. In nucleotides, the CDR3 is TGTGCCAGCCGTCCGGGACAGGGTTTTGAAAAACTGTTTTTT.

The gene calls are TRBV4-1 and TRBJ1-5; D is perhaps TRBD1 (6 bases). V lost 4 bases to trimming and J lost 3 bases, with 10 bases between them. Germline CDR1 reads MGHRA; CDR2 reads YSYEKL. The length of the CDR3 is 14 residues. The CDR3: CASSLDSVNQPQHF. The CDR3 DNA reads TGCGCCAGCAGCCTGGACAGTGTCAATCAGCCCCAGCATTTT.

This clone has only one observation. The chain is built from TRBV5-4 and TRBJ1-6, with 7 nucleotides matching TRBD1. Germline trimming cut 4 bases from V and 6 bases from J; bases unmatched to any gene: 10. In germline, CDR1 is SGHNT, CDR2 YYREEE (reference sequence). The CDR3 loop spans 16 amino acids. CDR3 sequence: CASSPDRDSFNSPLHF. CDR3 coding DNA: TGTGCCAGCAGCCCGGACCGGGACAGTTTTAATTCACCCCTCCACTTT.